These 8 T cell receptor beta chains were all obtained from the same sample, sequenced in a study of T cells in localized non-small cell lung cancer. The data were produced by immunoSEQ multiplex PCR, yet TCRdb's version contains in-frame clones alone and is incomplete. The table shows tens of thousands of clones, with about nine tenths occurring only once. The material sequenced was peripheral blood, taken before any cancer treatment. Every receptor here comes from a woman aged 35 to 70 with stage I lung adenocarcinoma.

The chain is built from TRBV6-5 and TRBJ2-2; perhaps TRBD2 as D (5 bases). This CDR3 contains 13 residues. Germline V gene sequence: CDR1 MNHEY, CDR2 SVGAGI. Trimming left V 5 bases short and J 8 bases short, with 12 bases between. In DNA, the CDR3 is TGTGCCAGCAGTGGGGAGAATTTAGGGGAGCTGTTTTTT. This sequence encodes CASSGENLGELFF.

A note on this clone: The junction differs from germline at one of its ends, possibly a read error. This rearrangement joins TRBV2 to TRBJ2-3; TRBD2 agrees at 9 bases. From germline, CDR1 is SNHLY and CDR2 FYNNEI. The CDR3 has 12 amino acids. CDR3 residues: CASSEGAGGYDF. In DNA, the CDR3 is TGTGCCAGCAGTGAGGGAGCGGGGGGTTATGATTTT.

V gene TRBV4-3 combines with J gene TRBJ1-1; 7 bases match TRBD1. The CDR3 loop spans 15 amino acids. With 1 base clipped from V and 0 bases from J, the junction kept 2 bases outside the gene matches. The germline V gene has CDR1 LGHNA and CDR2 YSLEER. In DNA, the CDR3 is TGCGCCAGCAGCCAAGTGGACAGGATGAACACTGAAGCTTTCTTT. This encodes CASSQVDRMNTEAFF.

The chain combines TRBV7-8 with TRBJ2-2; either TRBD1 or TRBD2 may supply D (5 bases each). Trimming removed 5 bases at V and 4 bases at J, with 11 bases between. Germline CDR1 and CDR2: SGHVS and FQNEAQ. The CDR3 consists of 14 residues. The CDR3 spells CASSKGPPTGELFF. The CDR3 region has the DNA TGTGCCAGCAGCAAGGGACCGCCCACCGGGGAGCTGTTTTTT.

The rearrangement uses TRBV5-6 and TRBJ2-6, with 10 bases matching TRBD1. The germline CDR1 and CDR2 sequences are SGHDT and YYEEEE. V was clipped by 5 bases and J by 4 bases; unmatched bases: 6. This CDR3 contains 16 residues. The CDR3 coding sequence is TGTGCCAGCAGAAGGACAGGGGGATCGGGGGCCAACGTCCTGACTTTC. Protein sequence: CASRRTGGSGANVLTF. The whole variable domain, filled in from reference TRBV5-6 and TRBJ2-6, reads DAGVTQSPTHLIKTRGQQVTLRCSPKSGHDTVSWYQQALGQGPQFIFQYYEEEERQRGNFPDRFSGHQFPNYSSELNVNALLLGDSALYLCASRRTGGSGANVLTFGAGSRLTVL.

The CDR3 DNA reads TGCGCCAGCAGTGACCACTCCCCCCGGGGGGAAGATGGATACGAGCAGTACTTC. Translated, it gives CASSDHSPRGEDGYEQYF. The chain links TRBV10-1 to TRBJ2-7; 7 nucleotides line up with TRBD2. This CDR3 is built from 18 residues. V dropped 3 bases and J dropped 4; count of bases not matched to a gene: 18. Germline V gene data show CDR1 as WNHNN and CDR2 as SYGVQD (reference sequence).

This clone was seen a few times. This rearrangement joins TRBV27 to TRBJ2-7; D not certain. Per the germline V gene, CDR1 is MNHEY and CDR2 is SMNVEV (reference sequence). V was cut by 1 base and J by 8 bases, with 18 bases left in between. The CDR3 sequence is 15 residues long. This CDR3 reads CASSLLANGVGKQYF. CDR3 coding DNA: TGTGCCAGCAGTTTATTAGCCAACGGCGTTGGTAAGCAGTACTTC.

The chain joins TRBV7-2 to TRBJ2-7, with D hard to call. CDR3 length: 15 residues. Germline CDR1 SGHTA, CDR2 FQGNSA. V was pared by 4 bases and J by 5 bases, with 18 bases between. CDR3 sequence (DNA): TGTGCCAGCAGCTGGGTTCTCCCGAGCCCCCACGAGCAGTACTTC. Translation gives CASSWVLPSPHEQYF. Full variable domain (outside the CDR3, taken from reference TRBV7-2 and TRBJ2-7): GAGVSQSPSNKVTEKGKDVELRCDPISGHTALYWYRQSLGQGLEFLIYFQGNSAPDKSGLPSDRFSAERTGGSVSTLTIQRTQQEDSAVYLCASSWVLPSPHEQYFGPGTRLTVT.